The sequence of this TCR beta chain was determined in a study of a mutant IDH1 vaccine in newly diagnosed glioma. Overall study results and limits: Shifts in the top peripheral T cell clonotypes seemed unrelated to pseudoprogression. Altogether, around 93% of patients exhibited vaccine-induced immune responses.

Clones were sequenced by immunoSEQ multiplex PCR, and TCRdb holds only the in-frame ones, with some missing. The sample yields some 29,000 clones, 75% to 90% seen once. This sample's time point: week 5, during vaccination. Vaccine doses each comprised 300 ug of mutant IDH1 20-mer peptide, with topical imiquimod. This clone was found once. Its matching antigen is unknown. Trimming removed 6 bases from V and 4 bases from J, with 7 bases in between. CDR1 is MNHNS, CDR2 SASEGT, per germline. The CDR3 covers 11 residues. The starting material was peripheral blood mononuclear cells (PBMCs), obtained from a glioma patient whose treatment included an IDH1 peptide vaccine. The rearrangement uses TRBV6-1 and TRBJ2-7; D call uncertain. The sequence was obtained from a woman in her 40s with glioma. Some clones in this sample may be carry-over from other donors' samples. Here the CDR3 DNA reads TGTGCCAGCAGGTCCTTGTACGAGCAGTACTTC. Protein: CASRSLYEQYF.